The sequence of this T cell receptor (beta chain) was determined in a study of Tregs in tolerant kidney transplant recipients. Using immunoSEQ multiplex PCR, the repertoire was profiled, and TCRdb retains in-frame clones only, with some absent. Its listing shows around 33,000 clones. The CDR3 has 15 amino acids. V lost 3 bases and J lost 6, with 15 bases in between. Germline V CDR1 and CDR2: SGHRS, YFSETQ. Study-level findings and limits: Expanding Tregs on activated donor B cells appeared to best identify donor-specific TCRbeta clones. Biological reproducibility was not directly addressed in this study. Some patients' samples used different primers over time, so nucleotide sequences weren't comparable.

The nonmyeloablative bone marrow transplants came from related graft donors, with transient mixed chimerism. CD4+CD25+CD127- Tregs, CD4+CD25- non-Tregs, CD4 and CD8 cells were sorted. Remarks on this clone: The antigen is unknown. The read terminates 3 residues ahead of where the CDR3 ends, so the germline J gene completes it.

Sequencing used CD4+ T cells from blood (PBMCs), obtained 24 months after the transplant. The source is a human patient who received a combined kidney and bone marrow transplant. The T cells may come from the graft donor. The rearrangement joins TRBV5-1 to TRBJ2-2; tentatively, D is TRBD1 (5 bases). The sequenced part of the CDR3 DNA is TGCGCCAGCAGCTACCGACAGAGTACCCCCGGGGAG. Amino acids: CASSYRQSTPGE. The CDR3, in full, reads CASSYRQSTPGELFF.